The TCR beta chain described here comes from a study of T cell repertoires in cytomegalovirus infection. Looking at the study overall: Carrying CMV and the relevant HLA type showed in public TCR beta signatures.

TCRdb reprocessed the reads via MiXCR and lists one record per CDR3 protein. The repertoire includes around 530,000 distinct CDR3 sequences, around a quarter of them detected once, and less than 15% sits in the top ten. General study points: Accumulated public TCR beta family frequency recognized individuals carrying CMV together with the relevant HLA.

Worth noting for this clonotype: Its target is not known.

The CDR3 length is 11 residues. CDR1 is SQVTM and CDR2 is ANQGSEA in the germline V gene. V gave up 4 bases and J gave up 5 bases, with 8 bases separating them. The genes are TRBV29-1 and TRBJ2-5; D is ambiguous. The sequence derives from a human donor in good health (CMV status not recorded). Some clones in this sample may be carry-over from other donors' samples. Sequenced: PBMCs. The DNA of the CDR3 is TGCAGCGTTGTTGCGGTGGAGACCCAGTACTTC. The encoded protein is CSVVAVETQYF.